The clone carrying this T cell receptor (beta chain) appeared a few times. Its cognate antigen is unknown. V was shortened by 1 base and J by 1 base, with 4 bases between the two germline ends. Germline loops: CDR1 LNHNV, CDR2 YYDKDF (reference sequence). The CDR3 sequence is 13 residues long. Researchers prepared the TCRbeta library using unique molecular identifiers, the study reports. TCRdb itself ran the PCR reads through MiXCR, one entry per CDR3 protein. The table lists 5,500 to 7,000 distinct CDR3 sequences, 16% of them singletons. This entry belongs to a study of T-cell reconstitution after alpha-beta-depleted transplantation in children. Notes on the study in general: Two months or so post-transplant, alpha-beta T cells reportedly derived from several hundred expanded graft clones. T-cell counts and diversity at one year post-transplant came mainly from newly produced T cells. The origin of high day-60 TCRbeta diversity in some patients lay in surviving recipient T cells and thymic progenitors.

The specimen was PBMCs, mostly from graft donor cells, collected 60 days after TCRalphabeta/CD19-depleted stem cell transplant. The chain employs TRBV15 and TRBJ2-5; D ambiguous. The receptor was derived from a male patient between 10 and 17 years old who had a stem cell transplant for acute myeloid leukemia, so the T cells may come from the graft donor. DNA for the CDR3: TGTGCCACCAGCAGAGGTACCCAAGAGACCCAGTACTTC. Translation gives CATSRGTQETQYF.